This note documents a single T cell receptor beta chain sequence. Its antigen is not yet known. No per-base quality is available; no much larger clone lies one base away. Profiling of TCR beta VDJ combinations and CDR3 sequences used genomic DNA as the template. An Illumina HiSeq 2000 was used for TCR repertoire sequencing. The paper's processing steps were these. Repertoires were assessed using TRBV/TRBJ rearrangement plots, CDR3 size and DJ length profiles, and Simpson's diversity index. The most abundant DNA sequence in the deep sequencing data was defined as the immunodominant clone. CDR3 amino acid sequences were checked for sharing between subjects and were compared against published repertoires and the VDJdb database. TCRdb redid the processing of the public reads, applying fastp at Q25 and MiXCR, and retained in-frame beta chains. Rows matching on CDR3 protein sequence are summarized as one entry with the most common DNA and genes. It is TCRdb's table, rather than the study itself, that gives the V and J calls and clone size. The sample contains 270,000 or so distinct CDR3 sequences, 70% to 85% of them found a single time. Roughly 42% of the sample lies in the top ten.

The germline V gene provides CDR1 SGHDT and CDR2 YYEEEE. V and J are truncated by 0 bases and 13 bases respectively, leaving an intervening sequence of 11 bases. From the cysteine through the phenylalanine, the CDR3 covers 13 amino acids. Kept here is only the CDR3 DNA, which spans 39 bases and is read in frame from base 1. Patients chosen for sequencing had shown expansion of CD8+CD57+ cells by flow cytometry. Severe acquired aplastic anemia was diagnosed in all patients according to International Study of Aplastic Anemia and Agranulocytosis and Camitta criteria. Patients had received no therapy at the time of blood sampling. TCR repertoires of sorted CD4+ and CD8+ blood T cells from severe aplastic anemia patients and healthy subjects were deep-sequenced in the study. In the USA, patient enrollment took place under clinicaltrials.gov protocols 00001620, 01623167, 00001397, 00071045, 00081523 and 00961064. Ficoll-Paque density gradient centrifugation was used to isolate peripheral blood mononuclear cells. Before DNA extraction, CD4+ and CD8+ T cells were sorted by FACS or by magnetic beads.

The entry originates in a study of CD8+CD57+ T cells in acquired aplastic anemia (dated by TCRdb to 2017 to 2018). Regarding the complete study: A mean of approximately 3 ug of DNA, ranging from roughly 0.19 to 30 ug, was extracted from sorted CD4+ and CD8+ cells. A CD8+CD57+ expansion meant a frequency higher than the mean frequency seen in healthy subjects.

On the study overall, not on this receptor specifically: Approximately 27 CD8+ CDR3 sequences were found in both patients and controls but appeared to be highly expressed in patients and within the immunodominant clones of the patients. CD8+ Simpson's diversity did not differ significantly between patients and healthy controls (P=0.060).

The chain uses TRBV5-6 and TRBJ1-6; TRBD1 is perhaps the D gene, given 6 matching bases. What was sequenced was sorted CD4+, CD8+, or CD8+CD57+ T cells (not recorded which) from PBMCs. The TCR was taken from a human donor with aplastic anemia. The CDR3 protein: CASSLERGSPLHF. The nucleotide sequence is TGTGCCAGCAGCTTGGAGAGGGGGAGTCCCCTCCACTTT.